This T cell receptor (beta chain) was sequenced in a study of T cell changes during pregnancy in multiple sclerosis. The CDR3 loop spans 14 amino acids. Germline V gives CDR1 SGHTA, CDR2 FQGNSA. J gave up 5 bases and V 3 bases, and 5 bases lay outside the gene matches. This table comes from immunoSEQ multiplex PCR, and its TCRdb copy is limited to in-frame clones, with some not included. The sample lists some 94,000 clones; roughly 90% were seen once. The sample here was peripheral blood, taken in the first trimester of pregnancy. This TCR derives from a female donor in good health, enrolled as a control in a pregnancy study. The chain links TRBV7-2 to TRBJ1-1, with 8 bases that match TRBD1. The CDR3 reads CASSFTGGSTEAFF. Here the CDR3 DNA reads TGTGCCAGCAGCTTCACAGGGGGTAGTACTGAAGCTTTCTTT. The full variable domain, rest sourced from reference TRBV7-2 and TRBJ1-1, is GAGVSQSPSNKVTEKGKDVELRCDPISGHTALYWYRQSLGQGLEFLIYFQGNSAPDKSGLPSDRFSAERTGGSVSTLTIQRTQQEDSAVYLCASSFTGGSTEAFFGQGTRLTVV.